This TCR beta chain was sequenced during a study of response to subunit inactivated influenza vaccine. Broader study findings: Authors suggested each seasonal flu vaccination may recruit only limited numbers of new T cells.

The V gene end was trimmed by 6 bases and the J gene end by 7 bases; junction bases not matched to a gene: 6. The CDR3 is made up of 15 amino acids. About this clonotype: Its matching antigen is unknown.

TCRdb fed the RT-PCR reads into MiXCR, producing one record per CDR3 protein. The sample gives some 850,000 distinct CDR3 sequences, around a sixth of which show up once; approximately 10% is in the top ten. This clonotype was sampled from a man over 45 who received an inactivated influenza vaccine. This chain connects TRBV12-3 or TRBV12-4 to TRBJ2-1; 13 bases are shared with TRBD2. This specimen consisted of PBMCs from blood, obtained roughly 5 days after vaccination. In DNA form, the CDR3 reads TGTGCCAGCAGCAAGACTAGCGGGGGGATGAATGAGCAGTTCTTC. Its translation is CASSKTSGGMNEQFF.